The source of this T cell receptor (beta chain) is a study of response to subunit inactivated influenza vaccine (dated by TCRdb to 2016 to 2019). Notes on the research overall: Deep quantitative profiling of the T cell receptor repertoire was used in the study to follow responses to a trivalent subunit inactivated influenza vaccine.

This clonotype has a count of ten or more. This clone's antigen is unknown. Base qualities are not recorded, but no much larger clone differs from it by a single base. Results and caveats for the whole study, not just this receptor: It was suggested by the authors that each seasonal influenza vaccination may recruit only a limited number of new T cells.

Trimming costs V 4 bases and J 5 bases, and their ends lie 9 bases apart. CDR1 and CDR2, looked up from the germline V gene (reference sequence), are DFQATT and SNEGSKA. Measured from the cysteine to the phenylalanine, the CDR3 is 12 residues long. The only DNA kept is the CDR3, 36 bases in frame from the first base. The library was made by RT-PCR. TCRdb lists the instrument as Illumina HiSeq 2500. In TCRdb, the public reads were trimmed at Q25 with fastp and aligned with MiXCR, with productive beta chains retained. Every CDR3 protein is listed once, alongside the most common genes and DNA of its rows. This sample gives about 570,000 distinct CDR3 sequences in total; about 11% of them show up just once. Approximately 11% of the sample is taken by the ten largest. The data were also submitted as part of a second study, on T cells expressing NK-cell markers. The other study reports the following: 5'RACE template switching, by which a universal primer site and unique molecular identifiers were added, was used to make TCR beta cDNA libraries. TCR beta-chain repertoires were profiled in sorted CD3+CD56+NKG2C+, CD3+CD56+NKG2C- and CD3+CD56-NKG2C+ T-cell subsets from several donors. Seven of the eight sequenced donors were HCMV-seropositive and one was HCMV-seronegative. To restrict sorting to alphabetaTCR-expressing T cells, an anti-gammadeltaTCR antibody was added in several experiments. In several donors, the dominant CD3+CD56+NKG2C+ clonotypes were found to rank among the top 10 CD8+ clonotypes and to make up 1.0-7.0% of CD8+ T cells. Those dominant clonotypes were again the most abundant among CD3+CD56-NKG2C+ cells in four donors, at roughly 25-60.1%. Whether the expanded NKG2C-expressing T cell clones were specific for HCMV antigens remained unclear. All eight donors whose samples were sequenced were randomly selected healthy volunteers, three of them men and five women. To determine HCMV serostatus, a commercial ELISA kit was used to detect HCMV-specific IgG in serum. Ficoll density gradient centrifugation was used to isolate peripheral blood mononuclear cells from blood. For several donors, unsorted PBMC were also used to sequence bulk peripheral blood T-cell repertoires. cDNA synthesis was primed from the TCR beta constant segment and was followed by two successive PCR amplification steps. Libraries were sequenced as 2 x 150 bp reads on Illumina HiSeq 2000/2500, MiSeq or NextSeq. MIGEC was used to demultiplex reads and group reads by UMI, and MiTCR was used to assemble and quantify clonotypes. Only TCR cDNA sequences supported by at least two reads were kept to exclude erroneous sequences. The tcR package was used for downstream repertoire analysis, with clonotypes matched between fractions based on CDR3 nucleotide sequence plus V segment. VDJmatch was used to annotate antigen specificity against VDJdb, with one amino acid substitution in CDR3 permitted.

The input for sequencing was PBMCs from blood, taken on the day of vaccination. Recombination linked TRBV20-1 to TRBJ2-1; the D gene is not confidently resolved. This receptor was taken from a man aged 50 to 59 who received an inactivated influenza vaccine. Donor details come from another sample of the same person, matched by shared clones. The DNA sequence is TGCAGTGCTACCGACGGTGACAATGAGCAGTTCTTC. This encodes CSATDGDNEQFF.